This T cell receptor beta chain was sequenced during a study of T-cell memory formation after mild COVID-19. A single record per CDR3 protein comes from TCRdb applying MiXCR to the 5' RACE reads. This sample has around 200,000 distinct CDR3 sequences, with 16% found just once. The germline V gene encodes CDR1 LNHDA and CDR2 SQIVND (reference sequence). This CDR3 comprises 15 residues. Trimming at V came to 6 bases and at J to 0 bases, leaving 5 bases not matched to a gene. The TCR was taken from an adult woman who had mild COVID-19 (a few samples of this study predate the infection). Cell type and time point are not known. Sequencing input: PBMCs or a T cell subset sorted from them (not recorded which). The chain uses TRBV19 and TRBJ2-3, with TRBD1 matching over 8 bases. The CDR3 nucleotides are TGTGCCAGTAGCCCGGGACAGGAGAGCACAGATACGCAGTATTTT. Translation: CASSPGQESTDTQYF.